The 28 T cell receptor beta chains below were found in one sample sequenced in a study of blood T cell repertoires in COVID-19. Using immunoSEQ multiplex PCR, the repertoire was profiled, and TCRdb retains in-frame clones only, with some absent. The table lists 220,000 or so clones, approximately 86% of them singletons. The sample consisted of peripheral blood. These receptors originate from a woman between 45 and 60 years old with COVID-19, enrolled during active disease.

The chain links TRBV9 to TRBJ2-3; a possible D gene is TRBD2 (6 bases). Trimming took 0 bases from V and 2 from J, leaving 10 bases between them. Germline assignment: CDR1 SGDLS and CDR2 YYNGEE. This CDR3 has 15 amino acids. The CDR3 sequence: CASSVGPGVTDTQYF. CDR3 DNA sequence: TGTGCCAGCAGCGTAGGACCGGGGGTCACAGATACGCAGTATTTT.

The chain is built from TRBV6-6 and TRBJ2-1; the match to TRBD1 covers 10 bases. The germline gives CDR1 MNHNY, CDR2 SVGAGI (reference sequence). This CDR3 spans 13 amino acids. Trimming took 7 bases from V and 10 from J; bases not matched to a gene: 7. CDR3 bases: TGTGCCAGCATTCGACAGGGGGCTGGGGAGCAGTTCTTC. The encoded protein is CASIRQGAGEQFF.

The genes are TRBV5-1 and TRBJ2-2; 10 nucleotides line up with TRBD2. Losses at the gene ends were 4 bases for V and 7 bases for J; bases not matched to a gene: 13. Germline V gene sequence: CDR1 SGHRS, CDR2 YFSETQ. The CDR3 has 17 amino acids. CDR3 sequence: CASSPPKERGGVGELFF. For the CDR3, the DNA is TGCGCCAGCAGCCCCCCTAAGGAGCGGGGGGGTGTCGGGGAGCTGTTTTTT.

The chain recombines TRBV10-3 with TRBJ2-1; the match to TRBD1 covers 10 bases. The CDR3 runs 14 residues. J gave up 4 bases and V 5 bases, and 2 bases lay outside the gene matches. CDR1 and CDR2 from the germline V gene are ENHRY and SYGVKD. The CDR3 region has the DNA TGTGCCATCAGTCGGACAGGGGGGTACAATGAGCAGTTCTTC. Its protein is CAISRTGGYNEQFF.

This chain links TRBV28 with TRBJ2-3, with 8 bases matching TRBD2. The germline CDR1 and CDR2 sequences are MDHEN and SYDVKM. The CDR3 extends over 14 amino acids. V was clipped by 4 bases and J by 1 base; unmatched bases: 1. For the CDR3, the DNA is TGTGCCAGCAGTTCAGCGGGGGGCACAGATACGCAGTATTTT. It encodes CASSSAGGTDTQYF. Full variable domain (outside the CDR3, taken from reference TRBV28 and TRBJ2-3): DVKVTQSSRYLVKRTGEKVFLECVQDMDHENMFWYRQDPGLGLRLIYFSYDVKMKEKGDIPEGYSVSREKKERFSLILESASTNQTSMYLCASSSAGGTDTQYFGPGTRLTVL.

The J gene is TRBJ1-3, the V gene TRBV6-2 or TRBV6-3; D not resolved. Trimming pared 3 bases from V and 0 bases from J, leaving 9 bases between. The CDR3 runs 15 residues. Germline CDR1 reads MNHEY; CDR2 reads SVGEGT. This CDR3 reads CASSYDRASGNTIYF. DNA of the CDR3: TGTGCCAGCAGTTATGATCGAGCCTCTGGAAACACCATATATTTT.

V is TRBV19 and J is TRBJ2-3; the D gene is possibly TRBD2 (5 bases). V was trimmed by 6 bases and J by 0 bases, leaving 16 bases between them. Germline V CDR1 and CDR2: LNHDA, SQIVND (reference sequence). The CDR3 sequence is 16 residues long. CDR3 DNA: TGTGCCAGTAGCGGTTTCGGGGATTCTAGCACAGATACGCAGTATTTT. This gives the protein CASSGFGDSSTDTQYF.

This chain links TRBV28 with TRBJ1-4; D might be TRBD1 (6 bases). This CDR3 contains 16 residues. CDR1 and CDR2 from the germline V gene are MDHEN and SYDVKM. V gave up 3 bases and J gave up 3 bases, with 14 bases separating them. The DNA for the CDR3 is TGTGCCAGCAGTTTCGGGGGGCGCGGGTCTAATGAAAAACTGTTTTTT. Translation: CASSFGGRGSNEKLFF.

This chain uses TRBV29-1 with TRBJ2-3; 12 bases align to TRBD1. Per the germline V gene, CDR1 is SQVTM and CDR2 is ANQGSEA. There are 17 residues in the CDR3. Trimming at V came to 0 bases and at J to 3 bases, leaving 7 bases not matched to a gene. CDR3: CSVEESGTGGLTDTQYF. For the CDR3, the DNA is TGCAGCGTTGAAGAGTCCGGGACAGGGGGCTTAACAGATACGCAGTATTTT.

The chain joins TRBV5-1 to TRBJ1-1, with D possibly TRBD1 on 6 matching bases. Germline V gene lookup returns CDR1 SGHRS and CDR2 YFSETQ. Trimming cost V 0 bases and J 6 bases, with 15 bases left between them. The CDR3 contains 15 residues. CDR3 sequence reads: CASSLEQGQRAEAFF. CDR3 DNA sequence: TGCGCCAGCAGCTTGGAACAGGGCCAGAGGGCTGAAGCTTTCTTT.

The chain combines TRBV20-1 with TRBJ2-7, with D possibly matching TRBD1 (5 bases). This CDR3 is 13 amino acids long. V was cut by 3 bases and J by 5 bases, with 14 bases left in between. The germline gives CDR1 DFQATT, CDR2 SNEGSKA (reference sequence). The CDR3: CSASKGRANEQYF. CDR3 sequence (DNA): TGCAGTGCTAGTAAGGGCAGGGCTAACGAGCAGTACTTC.

The chain uses TRBV7-2 and TRBJ2-7; 7 bases map to TRBD2. Germline lookup yields CDR1 SGHTA and CDR2 FQGNSA. The CDR3 length is 14 residues. The junction had 4 bases not matched to a gene; V was cut back by 1 base and J by 4 bases. CDR3 sequence: CASSLVGGGYEQYF. The CDR3, as DNA: TGTGCCAGCAGCTTAGTTGGGGGGGGTTACGAGCAGTACTTC.

The chain links TRBV29-1 to TRBJ1-2; perhaps TRBD1 as D (6 bases). Between the trimmed V and J ends, which lost 2 bases and 3 bases, there was a span of 7 bases. The germline V gene encodes CDR1 SQVTM and CDR2 ANQGSEA. The CDR3 loop spans 12 amino acids. The CDR3 nucleotides are TGCAGCGTTGAAAAGGGGGACTATGGCTACACCTTC. Residues: CSVEKGDYGYTF.

V is TRBV19 and J is TRBJ1-2, with 7 bases aligning to TRBD1. The CDR3 is 15 amino acids. Germline V lookup: CDR1 LNHDA, CDR2 SQIVND (reference sequence). V was pared by 9 bases and J by 3 bases, with 13 bases of the junction left unmatched. CDR3 protein: CARASTRQGYYGYTF. CDR3 nucleotide sequence: TGTGCCAGGGCCTCGACCCGACAGGGCTACTATGGCTACACCTTC.

The rearrangement links TRBV7-9 to TRBJ2-1, with D tentatively TRBD2 (6 bases). Per the germline V gene, CDR1 is SEHNR and CDR2 is FQNEAQ (reference sequence). V lost 1 base and J 3 bases, leaving 10 bases between the germline ends. CDR3 length: 15 residues. The CDR3, as DNA: TGTGCCAGCAGCTTAGATGTGGGACTCTACAATGAGCAGTTCTTC. Protein: CASSLDVGLYNEQFF. Full variable domain (missing parts from reference TRBV7-9 and TRBJ2-1): DTGVSQNPRHKITKRGQNVTFRCDPISEHNRLYWYRQTLGQGPEFLTYFQNEAQLEKSRLLSDRFSAERPKGSFSTLEIQRTEQGDSAMYLCASSLDVGLYNEQFFGPGTRLTVL.

The V gene is TRBV6-2 or TRBV6-3, the J gene TRBJ2-1, with 7 bases lining up with TRBD2. The germline V gene has CDR1 MNHEY and CDR2 SVGEGT. The J segment lost 0 bases and the V segment lost 6 bases, leaving 5 bases of the junction unmatched. CDR3 length: 15 residues. In nucleotides, the CDR3 is TGTGCCAGCAGCCGGGCGGGGGACTCCTACAATGAGCAGTTCTTC. It yields the protein CASSRAGDSYNEQFF.

On this clone itself: The DNA is left out, because the CDR3 cannot be placed on it with certainty; the CDR3 is given as TCRdb lists it. The chain is built from TRBV12-3 or TRBV12-4 and TRBJ2-1; TRBD2 is the table's D call, not checked against the DNA. The CDR3 extends over 12 residues, inclusive of both ends. CDR3 sequence: CASSFAGGSEFF.

The chain uses TRBV12-2 and TRBJ1-2; the D call in the table, TRBD1, was not verified against the DNA. TRBV12-2 is described as a pseudogene. The CDR3 has 15 amino acids. Here the CDR3 reads CASPPNRAYSYGYTF. DNA of the CDR3: TGTGCAAGTCCCCCAAACAGGGCTTATTCCTATGGCTACACCTTC.

This chain connects TRBV11-2 to TRBJ1-2, with 9 bases matching TRBD1. There are 16 residues in the CDR3. Per the germline V gene, CDR1 is SGHAT and CDR2 is FQNNGV. V lost 3 bases and J lost 1; bases outside the gene matches: 6. The CDR3 DNA sequence: TGTGCCAGCAGCTTCGGGACAGGGACCTATAACTATGGCTACACCTTC. It is translated as CASSFGTGTYNYGYTF.

This chain links TRBV6-5 with TRBJ2-5; D is possibly TRBD2 (6 bases). CDR1 MNHEY and CDR2 SVGAGI come from the germline V gene. The CDR3 runs to 15 residues. V was shortened by 3 bases and J by 2 bases, with 13 bases between the two germline ends. CDR3 sequence reads: CASSYRGTRQETQYF. CDR3 DNA sequence: TGTGCCAGCAGTTATCGGGGGACGAGGCAAGAGACCCAGTACTTC.

This clone was seen many times. This chain joins TRBV23-1 and TRBJ2-7, with a weak D call TRBD2 (7 bases). TRBV23-1 is placed among ORFs of uncertain function. Trimming stripped 2 bases from V and 0 bases from J, with 14 bases between. CDR3 size: 16 residues. The CDR3 DNA sequence: TGCGCCAGCAGTCAAGGCGGGGGCCCTAGCTCCTACGAGCAGTACTTC. Translation: CASSQGGGPSSYEQYF.

This sequence joins TRBV2 and TRBJ2-3; 9 bases are shared with TRBD2. CDR1 SNHLY and CDR2 FYNNEI come from the germline V gene. With V trimmed by 7 bases and J by 9 bases, 14 bases remained unmatched. This CDR3 spans 15 amino acids. For the CDR3, the DNA is TGTGCCAGCACCGGGGGGGGACTAGCATTGAAGACGCAGTATTTT. This sequence encodes CASTGGGLALKTQYF. The variable domain in full, with the rest retrieved from reference TRBV2 and TRBJ2-3, is EPEVTQTPSHQVTQMGQEVILRCVPISNHLYFYWYRQILGQKVEFLVSFYNNEISEKSEIFDDQFSVERPDGSNFTLKIRSTKLEDSAMYFCASTGGGLALKTQYFGPGTRLTVL.

The chain has TRBV7-2 and TRBJ1-6; D gene ambiguous. The germline V gene encodes CDR1 SGHTA and CDR2 FQGNSA. The CDR3 covers 16 residues. Trimming pared 5 bases from V and 9 bases from J, leaving 20 bases between. CDR3 in DNA: TGTGCCAGCAGCCCCATACCCCAGACACGTATTTCACCCCTCCACTTT. Translating gives CASSPIPQTRISPLHF.

This clone showed up just a few times. This chain connects TRBV5-6 to TRBJ2-7, with 12 nucleotides matching TRBD1. The germline CDR1 and CDR2 sequences are SGHDT and YYEEEE. This CDR3 region has 15 residues. V lost 4 bases to trimming and J lost 5 bases; unmatched junction nucleotides: 7. The CDR3 loop reads CASSTLGQGADEQYF. The CDR3 nucleotides read TGTGCCAGCAGCACGTTGGGACAGGGGGCCGACGAGCAGTACTTC.

The chain recombines TRBV6-5 with TRBJ1-1; D is ambiguous. Germline-derived CDR1 and CDR2 are MNHEY and SVGAGI. This CDR3 is built from 14 residues. V lost 5 bases to trimming and J lost 3 bases, with 13 bases between them. This chain's CDR3 is CASSRPGRDTEAFF. CDR3 coding DNA: TGTGCCAGCAGTCGTCCCGGGCGGGACACTGAAGCTTTCTTT.

V and J are TRBV5-8 and TRBJ1-2; 9 nucleotides agree with TRBD1. Trimming removed 4 bases from V and 8 bases from J; junction bases left unmatched: 9. This CDR3 contains 14 residues. Germline V lookup: CDR1 SGHTS, CDR2 YDEGEE. The CDR3 spells CASSRTQGAKGYTF. The CDR3, as DNA: TGTGCCAGCAGCCGTACACAGGGGGCCAAGGGCTACACCTTC.

The chain has TRBV5-1 and TRBJ2-2; unclear D gene. In germline, CDR1 is SGHRS, CDR2 YFSETQ. Trimming left V 1 base short and J 4 bases short, with 8 bases between. The CDR3 is 14 residues long. The chain's CDR3 is CASSLRSSTGELFF. The CDR3 DNA sequence: TGCGCCAGCAGCTTGCGGAGCTCCACCGGGGAGCTGTTTTTT. Full variable domain (remainder filled in from reference TRBV5-1 and TRBJ2-2): KAGVTQTPRYLIKTRGQQVTLSCSPISGHRSVSWYQQTPGQGLQFLFEYFSETQRNKGNFPGRFSGRQFSNSRSEMNVSTLELGDSALYLCASSLRSSTGELFFGEGSRLTVL.

The chain uses TRBV7-7 and TRBJ2-5; 9 nucleotides agree with TRBD1. The V and J ends lost 4 bases and 5 bases, in that order; junction bases with no gene match: 2. This CDR3 has 13 amino acids. CDR1 and CDR2 from the germline V gene are SSHAT and FNYEAQ (reference sequence). The DNA for the CDR3 is TGTGCCAGCAGCTCGGACAGGGGCGAGACCCAGTACTTC. It is translated as CASSSDRGETQYF.